This is a list of T cell receptor beta chains from one sample in a study of T cells in Graves' hyperthyroidism and ophthalmopathy. A single record per CDR3 protein comes from TCRdb applying MiXCR to the multiplex PCR reads. The sample shows about 740,000 distinct CDR3 sequences, less than 15% of them seen only once. The specimen sequenced was blood. The receptors originated from a woman between 18 and 29 years old with Graves' hyperthyroidism. Both conserved end residues are part of each CDR3. The order of the fields is V gene, D gene, CDR3 length, J gene, CDR3 protein. A D gene is named only where the DNA matches it firmly.

>TRBV11-2|TRBD2|15|TRBJ2-7
CASSQAGGRTYEQCF
>TRBV27|TRBD1|15|TRBJ2-1
CASTIGTGGYNEQFF
>TRBV7-9|.|16|TRBJ1-4
CASSQGRQAPNEKLFF
>TRBV30|.|14|TRBJ2-2
CAWSQVDGGGELFF
>TRBV3-1|TRBD2|17|TRBJ2-3
CASSQAGLADSTDTQYF
>TRBV28|TRBD1|14|TRBJ2-3
CASTLTGGTDTQYF
>TRBV20-1|TRBD2|14|TRBJ2-7
CSARPAGGPGEQYF
>TRBV3-1|TRBD2|18|TRBJ2-3
CASSQEKLAGGPVDTQYF
>TRBV20-1|.|14|TRBJ1-2
CSARDSAGSYGYTF
>TRBV27|.|17|TRBJ2-1
CASSSLAGDPIGGEQFF
>TRBV10-3|TRBD2|16|TRBJ2-3
CAISESTSGSTDTQYF
>TRBV20-1|.|16|TRBJ2-1
CSARDPAGTASSEQFF
>TRBV3-1|.|13|TRBJ2-1
CASSRTANNEQFF
>TRBV9|TRBD2|16|TRBJ2-1
CASSGGLAGPNNEQFF
>TRBV12-3/TRBV12-4|.|19|TRBJ1-6
CASSLEITTAGPYNSPLHF
>TRBV11-3|TRBD1|12|TRBJ1-1
CASRWTGAEAFF
>TRBV2|TRBD2|15|TRBJ2-5
CASRKLAGGGGTQYF
>TRBV5-8|.|12|TRBJ1-1
CASPGWETEAFF
>TRBV20-1|TRBD1|12|TRBJ2-5
CSAIPDRETQYF
>TRBV7-9|.|14|TRBJ1-3
CASSLGPSGNTIYF
>TRBV12-3/TRBV12-4|.|14|TRBJ1-2
CASSTLSGSYGYTF
>TRBV19|TRBD1|14|TRBJ2-1
CASSKGQGGGRQFF
>TRBV24-1|.|13|TRBJ2-1
CATSAVAVDEQFF
>TRBV7-9|TRBD2|17|TRBJ2-5
CASSLTGTSGARETQYF
>TRBV20-1|.|11|TRBJ2-7
CSAPRGLEQYF
>TRBV28|TRBD2|14|TRBJ2-3
CASIGGGPVDTQYF
>TRBV20-1|TRBD2|14|TRBJ2-1
CSARGLASYNEQFF
>TRBV6-1|.|13|TRBJ1-5
CASKQYENQPQHF
>TRBV12-3/TRBV12-4|.|13|TRBJ2-3
CASSSERTDTQYF
>TRBV12-3/TRBV12-4|.|15|TRBJ2-7
CASTSVGGNPYEQYF
>TRBV11-2|.|15|TRBJ2-7
CASSFSARSSYEQYF
>TRBV6-1|.|14|TRBJ1-5
CASSGGFGNQPQHF
>TRBV5-6|.|15|TRBJ2-1
CASSLVYREYNEQFF
>TRBV6-5|TRBD1|15|TRBJ1-4
CASSYSGQWNEKLFF
>TRBV13|TRBD1|13|TRBJ2-5
CASSLTGVETQYF
>TRBV7-8|TRBD2|18|TRBJ2-3
CASSPRRTSSLRTDTQYF
>TRBV4-2|.|15|TRBJ1-3
CASSQDKASGNAIYF